The present TCR beta chain was sequenced within a study of blood T cells in healthy people across ages. This clonotype was counted many times. The authors drew about 9.9 milliliters of peripheral blood from each donor. A minimum of 5 micrograms of total RNA was extracted per sample. Then a second PCR, running roughly 6 to 12 cycles, was carried out with a sample-barcoded 5' primer and a J-beta primer mix. All cDNA molecules were each tagged by a template-switch adaptor with 12 random nucleotides. TCRdb re-called the 5' RACE reads with MiXCR, one entry per CDR3 protein. Of hundreds of thousands of distinct CDR3 sequences in the sample, 29% were seen once. V lost 6 bases and J 0 bases, leaving 15 bases between the germline ends. Germline V gene data show CDR1 as SGHTA and CDR2 as FQGNSA. This CDR3 has 16 residues.

This clonotype originated in a woman of 80 years or more in good health. The chain employs TRBV7-2 and TRBJ2-1, with a possible D match to TRBD1 (6 bases). The specimen sequenced was blood. The CDR3 coding sequence is TGTGCCAGCAGGCAACAGGGTCTTAGCTCCTACAATGAGCAGTTCTTC. It translates to CASRQQGLSSYNEQFF.